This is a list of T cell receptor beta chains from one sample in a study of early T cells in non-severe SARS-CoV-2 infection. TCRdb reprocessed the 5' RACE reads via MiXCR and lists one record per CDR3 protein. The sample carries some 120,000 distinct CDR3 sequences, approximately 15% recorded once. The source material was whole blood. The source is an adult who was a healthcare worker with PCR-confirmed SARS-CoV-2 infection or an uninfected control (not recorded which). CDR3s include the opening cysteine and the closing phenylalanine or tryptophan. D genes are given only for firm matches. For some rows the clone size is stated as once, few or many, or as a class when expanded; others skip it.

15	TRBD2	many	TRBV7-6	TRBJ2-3	TGTGCCAGCAGCGCCTTTGCGGGGGGCACAGATACGCAGTATTTT	CASSAFAGGTDTQYF
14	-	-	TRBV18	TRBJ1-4	TGTGCCAGCTCACCGGTCCAGAGCTTTGAAAAACTGTTTTTT	CASSPVQSFEKLFF
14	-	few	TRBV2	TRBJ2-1	TGTGCCAGCAGTGAAGTGAGGACACCGAATGAGCAGTTCTTC	CASSEVRTPNEQFF
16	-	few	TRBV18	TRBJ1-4	TGTGCCACCTCGGCGTCCGGACAACTCATTAATGAAAAACTGTTTTTT	CATSASGQLINEKLFF
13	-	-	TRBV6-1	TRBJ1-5	TGTGCCAGCAGTGAACTCTCACCTAGGCCCCAGCATTTT	CASSELSPRPQHF
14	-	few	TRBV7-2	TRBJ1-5	TGTGCCAGCAGCTTAGACGGTTGGGCACAGCCCCAGCATTTT	CASSLDGWAQPQHF
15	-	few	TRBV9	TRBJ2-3	TGTGCCAGCAGCGTAGAGGCGGCCAGGACAGATACGCAGTATTTT	CASSVEAARTDTQYF
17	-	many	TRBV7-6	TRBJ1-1	TGTGCCAGCAGCTTACCCGCCGAGGTCCCCGGCAACACTGAAGCTTTCTTT	CASSLPAEVPGNTEAFF
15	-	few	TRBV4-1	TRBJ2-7	TGCGCCAGCAGCCAAGCCACTACCAGCTCCTACGAGCAGTACTTC	CASSQATTSSYEQYF
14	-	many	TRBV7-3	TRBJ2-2	TGTGCCAGCAGCTCACAGGGTGGTGCCGGGGAGCTGTTTTTT	CASSSQGGAGELFF
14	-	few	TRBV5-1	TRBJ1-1	TGCGCCAGCAGCCAAACCTCATCGGACACTGAAGCTTTCTTT	CASSQTSSDTEAFF
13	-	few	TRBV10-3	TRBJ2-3	TGTGCCATCTCTCGCCTTCCCACAGATACGCAGTATTTT	CAISRLPTDTQYF